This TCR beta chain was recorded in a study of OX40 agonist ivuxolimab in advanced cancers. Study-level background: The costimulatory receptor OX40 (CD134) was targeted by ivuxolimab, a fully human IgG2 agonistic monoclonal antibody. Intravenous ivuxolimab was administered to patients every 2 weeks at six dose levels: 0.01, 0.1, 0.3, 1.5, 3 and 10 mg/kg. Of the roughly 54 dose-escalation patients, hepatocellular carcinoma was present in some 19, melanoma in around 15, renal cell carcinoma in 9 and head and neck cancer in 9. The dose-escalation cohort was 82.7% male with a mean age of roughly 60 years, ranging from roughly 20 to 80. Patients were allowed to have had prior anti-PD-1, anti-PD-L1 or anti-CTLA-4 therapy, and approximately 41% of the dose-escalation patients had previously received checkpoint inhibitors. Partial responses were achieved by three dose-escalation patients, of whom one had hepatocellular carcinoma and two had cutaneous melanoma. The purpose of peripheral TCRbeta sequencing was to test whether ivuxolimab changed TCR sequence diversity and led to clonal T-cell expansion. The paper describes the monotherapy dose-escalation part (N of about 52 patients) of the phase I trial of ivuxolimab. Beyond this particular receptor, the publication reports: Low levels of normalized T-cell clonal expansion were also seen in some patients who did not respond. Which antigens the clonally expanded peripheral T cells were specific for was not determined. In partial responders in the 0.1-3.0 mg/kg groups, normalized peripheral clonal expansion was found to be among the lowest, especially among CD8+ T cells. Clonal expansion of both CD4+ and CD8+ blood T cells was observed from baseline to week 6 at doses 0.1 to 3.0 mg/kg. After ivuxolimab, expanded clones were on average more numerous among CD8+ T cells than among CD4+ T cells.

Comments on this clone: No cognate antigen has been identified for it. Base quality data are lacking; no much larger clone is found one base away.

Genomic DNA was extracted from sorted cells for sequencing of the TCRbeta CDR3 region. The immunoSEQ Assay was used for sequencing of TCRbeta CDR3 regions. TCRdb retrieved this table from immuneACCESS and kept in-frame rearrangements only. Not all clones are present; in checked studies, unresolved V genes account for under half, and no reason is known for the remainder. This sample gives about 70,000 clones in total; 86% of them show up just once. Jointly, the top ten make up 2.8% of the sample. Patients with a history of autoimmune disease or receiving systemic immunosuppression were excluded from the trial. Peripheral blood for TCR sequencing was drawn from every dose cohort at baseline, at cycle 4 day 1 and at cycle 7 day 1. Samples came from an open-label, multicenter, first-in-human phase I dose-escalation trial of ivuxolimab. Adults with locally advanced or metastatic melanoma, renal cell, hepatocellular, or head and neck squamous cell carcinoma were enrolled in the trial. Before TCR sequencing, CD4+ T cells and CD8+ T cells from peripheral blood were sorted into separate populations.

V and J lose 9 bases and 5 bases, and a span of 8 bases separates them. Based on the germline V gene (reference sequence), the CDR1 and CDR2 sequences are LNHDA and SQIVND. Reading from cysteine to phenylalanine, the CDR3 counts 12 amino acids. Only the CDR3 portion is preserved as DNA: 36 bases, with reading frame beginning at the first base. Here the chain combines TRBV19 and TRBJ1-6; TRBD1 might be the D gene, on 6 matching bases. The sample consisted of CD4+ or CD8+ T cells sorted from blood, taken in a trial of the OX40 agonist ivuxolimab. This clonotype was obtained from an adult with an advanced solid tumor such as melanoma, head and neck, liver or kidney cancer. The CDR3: CASGQNNSPLHF. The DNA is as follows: TGTGCCAGCGGACAGAATAATTCACCCCTCCACTTT.